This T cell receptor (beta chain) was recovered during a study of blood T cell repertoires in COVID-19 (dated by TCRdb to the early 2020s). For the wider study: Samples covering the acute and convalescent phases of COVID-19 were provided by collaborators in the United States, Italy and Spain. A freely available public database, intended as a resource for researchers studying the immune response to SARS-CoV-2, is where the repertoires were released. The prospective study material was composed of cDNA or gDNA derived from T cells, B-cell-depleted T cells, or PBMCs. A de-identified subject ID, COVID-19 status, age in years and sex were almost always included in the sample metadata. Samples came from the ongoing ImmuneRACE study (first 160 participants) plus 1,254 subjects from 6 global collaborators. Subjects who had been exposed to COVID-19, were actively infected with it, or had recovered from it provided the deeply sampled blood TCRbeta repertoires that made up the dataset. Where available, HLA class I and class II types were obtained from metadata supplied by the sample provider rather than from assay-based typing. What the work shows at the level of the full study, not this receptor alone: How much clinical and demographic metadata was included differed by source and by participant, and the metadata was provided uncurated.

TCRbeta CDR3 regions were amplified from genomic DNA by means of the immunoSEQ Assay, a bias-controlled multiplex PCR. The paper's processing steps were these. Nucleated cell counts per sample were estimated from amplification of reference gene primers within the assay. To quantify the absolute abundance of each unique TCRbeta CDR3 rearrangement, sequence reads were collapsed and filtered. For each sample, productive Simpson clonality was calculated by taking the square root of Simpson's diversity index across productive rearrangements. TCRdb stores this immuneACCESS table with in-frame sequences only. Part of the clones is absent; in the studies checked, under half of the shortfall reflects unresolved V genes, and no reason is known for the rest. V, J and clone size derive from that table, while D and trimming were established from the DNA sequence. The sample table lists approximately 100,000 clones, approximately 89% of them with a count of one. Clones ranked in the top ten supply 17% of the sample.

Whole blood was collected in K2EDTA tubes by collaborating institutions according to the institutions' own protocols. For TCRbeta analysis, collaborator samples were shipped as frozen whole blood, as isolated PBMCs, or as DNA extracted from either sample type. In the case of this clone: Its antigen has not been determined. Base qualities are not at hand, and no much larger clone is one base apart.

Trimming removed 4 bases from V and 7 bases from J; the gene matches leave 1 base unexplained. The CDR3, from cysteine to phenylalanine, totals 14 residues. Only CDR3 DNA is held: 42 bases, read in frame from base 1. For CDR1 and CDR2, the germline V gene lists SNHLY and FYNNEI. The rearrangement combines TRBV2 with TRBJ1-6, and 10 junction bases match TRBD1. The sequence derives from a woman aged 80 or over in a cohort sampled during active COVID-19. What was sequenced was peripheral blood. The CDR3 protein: CASSGGQGNSPLHF. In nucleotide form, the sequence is TGTGCCAGCAGTGGGGGACAGGGGAATTCACCCCTCCACTTT. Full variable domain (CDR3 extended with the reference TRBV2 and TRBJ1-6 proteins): EPEVTQTPSHQVTQMGQEVILRCVPISNHLYFYWYRQILGQKVEFLVSFYNNEISEKSEIFDDQFSVERPDGSNFTLKIRSTKLEDSAMYFCASSGGQGNSPLHFGNGTRLTVT.